Below are 32 T cell receptor beta chains sequenced from a single sample in a study of OX40 agonist ivuxolimab in advanced cancers. Generated by immunoSEQ multiplex PCR, the TCRdb table keeps only in-frame clones and is missing some. This table holds 61,000 or so clones, roughly four fifths found once. The source was CD4+ or CD8+ T cells sorted from blood, collected in a trial of the OX40 agonist ivuxolimab. These TCRs come from an adult with an advanced solid tumor such as melanoma, head and neck, liver or kidney cancer.

The chain employs TRBV28 and TRBJ1-2; no firm D call. CDR3 length equals 14 residues. Deletions cut 5 bases from V and 2 bases from J, with 12 bases between. CDR1 is MDHEN and CDR2 is SYDVKM in the germline V gene. Written as DNA, the CDR3 is TGTGCCAGCAGTAGGACGGAGTTGAACTATGGCTACACCTTC. Translating it yields CASSRTELNYGYTF.

CDR3 region: CASSLGGRGPVGELFF. The CDR3 DNA follows: TGTGCCAGCAGCTTGGGTGGCCGGGGGCCTGTCGGGGAGCTGTTTTTT. The chain couples TRBV5-6 to TRBJ2-2, with D perhaps matching TRBD1 or TRBD2 (6 bases each). CDR1 is SGHDT, CDR2 YYEEEE, per germline. CDR3 length: 16 amino acids. V gave up 0 bases and J gave up 7 bases, with 16 bases separating them.

The chain links TRBV5-5 to TRBJ2-1, with 9 bases aligning to TRBD2. The V gene's germline CDR1 is SGHKS and CDR2 YYEKEE (reference sequence). V was clipped by 4 bases and J by 9 bases; unmatched bases: 11. This CDR3 comprises 15 residues. CDR3 protein: CASSDIAGALSEQFF. In DNA form, the CDR3 reads TGTGCCAGCAGCGACATAGCGGGGGCCCTCAGTGAGCAGTTCTTC. Filled out from reference TRBV5-5 and TRBJ2-1, the complete variable domain reads DAGVTQSPTHLIKTRGQQVTLRCSPISGHKSVSWYQQVLGQGPQFIFQYYEKEERGRGNFPDRFSARQFPNYSSELNVNALLLGDSALYLCASSDIAGALSEQFFGPGTRLTVL.

The chain uses TRBV25-1 and TRBJ2-5, with D tentatively TRBD2 (5 bases). V was cut by 4 bases and J by 5 bases, with 11 bases left in between. Germline V gene lookup returns CDR1 MGHDK and CDR2 SYGVNS. This CDR3 has 13 amino acids. The CDR3 loop is CASSVVREETQYF. The CDR3 bases are TGTGCCAGCAGTGTGGTGAGGGAGGAGACCCAGTACTTC.

The chain joins TRBV6-5 to TRBJ2-7; TRBD2 aligns across 8 bases. V shed 6 bases, J shed 0 bases, and the junction held 4 bases outside the gene matches. The germline V gene has CDR1 MNHEY and CDR2 SVGAGI. CDR3 length: 14 residues. The CDR3 nucleotides are TGTGCCAGCAGGAGCGGGGGCTCCTCCTACGAGCAGTACTTC. This gives the protein CASRSGGSSYEQYF.

This rearrangement joins TRBV7-2 to TRBJ1-4; perhaps TRBD1 as D (6 bases). The germline CDR1 and CDR2 sequences are SGHTA and FQGNSA. The CDR3 extends over 15 amino acids. V shed 1 base and J shed 8 bases, with 14 bases lying between them. CDR3 nucleotides: TGTGCCAGCAGCTTAGGGGGCAGGGGAAGGGAAAAACTGTTTTTT. Residues: CASSLGGRGREKLFF.

The chain is built from TRBV7-6 and TRBJ2-5, with D possibly being TRBD1 or TRBD2 (5 bases each). TRBJ2-7 matches the DNA end more closely, so the J call is doubtful. CDR1 and CDR2 from the germline V gene are SGHVS and FNYEAQ. There are 15 residues in the CDR3. CDR3 DNA sequence: TGTGCCAGCAGTCCTGACGGGGCAGGCCCCTACGAGCAGTACTTC. This encodes CASSPDGAGPYEQYF.

V and J are TRBV7-8 and TRBJ2-1; D is ambiguous. This CDR3 spans 13 amino acids. The V end lost 6 bases, the J end lost 7 bases, and 13 bases lay between the germline ends. Germline loops: CDR1 SGHVS, CDR2 FQNEAQ. DNA for the CDR3: TGTGCCAGCAGTCCCCAGACCGAGAATGAGCAGTTCTTC. It encodes CASSPQTENEQFF. Full variable domain (outside the CDR3, taken from reference TRBV7-8 and TRBJ2-1): GAGVSQSPRYKVAKRGQDVALRCDPISGHVSLFWYQQALGQGPEFLTYFQNEAQLDKSGLPSDRFFAERPEGSVSTLKIQRTQQEDSAVYLCASSPQTENEQFFGPGTRLTVL.

This clone was recorded a few times. This chain links TRBV4-2 with TRBJ2-5, with 8 nucleotides matching TRBD2. Germline values: CDR1 LGHNA, CDR2 YNFKEQ. J was trimmed by 2 bases and V by 1 base; bases with no gene match: 6. The CDR3 consists of 16 residues. CDR3 DNA: TGTGCCAGCAGCCAAGCCCGGGGGGGGTATCAAGAGACCCAGTACTTC. It specifies CASSQARGGYQETQYF.

The chain has TRBV5-8 and TRBJ1-3; 8 nucleotides align to TRBD1. Trimming at V came to 4 bases and at J to 10 bases, leaving 16 bases not matched to a gene. The CDR3 covers 16 residues. Per the germline V gene, CDR1 is SGHTS and CDR2 is YDEGEE. The CDR3 DNA reads as TGTGCCAGCAGCCAGCGGACAGGGCTCGGGCCGGGAACCATATATTTT. Amino acids: CASSQRTGLGPGTIYF.

There are a few counts of this clone. V usage is TRBV7-2 and J usage is TRBJ2-5; 8 bases agree with TRBD1. Germline-derived CDR1 and CDR2 are SGHTA and FQGNSA. This CDR3 region has 16 residues. The junction had 8 bases not matched to a gene; V was cut back by 3 bases and J by 2 bases. CDR3 sequence reads: CASSLVDRGIQETQYF. The CDR3 nucleotides are TGTGCCAGCAGCTTGGTCGACAGGGGTATACAAGAGACCCAGTACTTC.

CDR3 sequence: CASSRLAGAQNIQYF. For the CDR3, the DNA is TGCGCCAGCAGCAGACTAGCGGGGGCCCAAAACATTCAGTACTTC. The chain has TRBV5-1 and TRBJ2-4, with 12 bases that match TRBD2. This CDR3 region has 15 residues. The germline gives CDR1 SGHRS, CDR2 YFSETQ. V was clipped by 4 bases and J by 5 bases; unmatched bases: 4.

The gene calls are TRBV28 and TRBJ1-2, with 7 bases identical to TRBD1. CDR1 and CDR2 from the germline V gene are MDHEN and SYDVKM. The trim removed 3 bases at V and 5 bases at J, leaving 6 bases unmatched. The CDR3 extends over 14 amino acids. The CDR3 sequence is CASSFRTGVYGYTF. The CDR3 nucleotides read TGTGCCAGCAGTTTTCGAACAGGGGTTTATGGCTACACCTTC.

The rearrangement uses TRBV27 and TRBJ2-5; 7 bases fit TRBD1. The CDR3 is made up of 14 amino acids. Germline CDR1 is MNHEY and CDR2 is SMNVEV (reference sequence). The ends lost 2 bases at V and 4 bases at J; junction bases unmatched: 4. CDR3 nucleotide sequence: TGTGCCAGCAGTTTAAGTAGGGGGCTAGAGACCCAGTACTTC. This translates into CASSLSRGLETQYF.

CDR3 residues: CASSLPGTNYNEQFF. For the CDR3, the DNA is TGCGCCAGCAGCCTTCCAGGGACAAACTACAATGAGCAGTTCTTC. The chain has TRBV5-1 and TRBJ2-1, with D perhaps TRBD1 (6 bases). The germline V gene has CDR1 SGHRS and CDR2 YFSETQ. CDR3 length equals 15 residues. V lost 4 bases and J 3 bases, leaving 14 bases between the germline ends.

This chain links TRBV9 with TRBJ2-5; 8 bases line up with TRBD2. V was clipped by 0 bases and J by 5 bases; unmatched bases: 6. Germline V CDR1 and CDR2: SGDLS, YYNGEE. The CDR3 runs 15 residues. CDR3 coding DNA: TGTGCCAGCAGCGTAGCGGGGGGGCCTGGGGAGACCCAGTACTTC. The encoded protein is CASSVAGGPGETQYF.

J is TRBJ1-1 and V is TRBV11-2; D is unresolved. CDR3 length: 13 amino acids. Deletions cut 7 bases from V and 3 bases from J, with 12 bases between. Germline V CDR1 and CDR2: SGHAT, FQNNGV. The CDR3 reads CASTNSADTEAFF. The CDR3 DNA reads TGTGCCAGCACTAATTCGGCAGACACTGAAGCTTTCTTT.

CDR3: CASSLFYLETNSPLHF. CDR3 coding DNA: TGTGCCAGCAGCCTGTTCTACCTGGAGACGAATTCACCCCTCCACTTT. The chain uses TRBV7-8 and TRBJ1-6; D not certain. With 5 bases removed from V and 7 bases from J, the gap between germline ends came to 18 bases. Germline loops: CDR1 SGHVS, CDR2 FQNEAQ. The CDR3 is made up of 16 amino acids.

V usage is TRBV30 and J usage is TRBJ2-1; tentative D call: TRBD2 (5 bases). V was clipped by 3 bases and J by 15 bases, with 21 bases between them. CDR3 length: 13 amino acids. Per germline, CDR1 GTSNPN and CDR2 SVGIG (reference sequence). The CDR3 bases are TGTGCCTGGAGCCCAGACCCCACACTCGGGGTGTTCTTC. Protein: CAWSPDPTLGVFF.

The V call is TRBV11-2, the J call TRBJ2-5; 9 nucleotides align to TRBD2. The CDR3 runs to 15 residues. Germline CDR1 and CDR2: SGHAT and FQNNGV. The V gene end was trimmed by 1 base and the J gene end by 1 base; junction bases not matched to a gene: 1. CDR3 residues: CASSLGAGGQETQYF. In nucleotides, the CDR3 is TGTGCCAGCAGCTTAGGAGCGGGGGGCCAAGAGACCCAGTACTTC.

This chain joins TRBV6-1 and TRBJ1-3; no clear D gene. CDR3 length: 11 residues. Germline V gene lookup returns CDR1 MNHNS and CDR2 SASEGT. The V end lost 5 bases, the J end lost 7 bases, and 6 bases lay between the germline ends. The CDR3 spells CASSNVNTIYF. The CDR3 DNA follows: TGTGCCAGCAGTAACGTGAACACCATATATTTT.

This chain uses TRBV30 with TRBJ2-1; D may be TRBD1 (5 bases). CDR3 length equals 13 residues. Germline V gene lookup returns CDR1 GTSNPN and CDR2 SVGIG (reference sequence). V was clipped by 2 bases and J by 3 bases, with 8 bases between them. CDR3 nucleotides: TGTGCCTGGAGTCCGACAGTCTACAATGAGCAGTTCTTC. Protein product: CAWSPTVYNEQFF. The entire variable domain, with the rest obtained from reference TRBV30 and TRBJ2-1, is as follows: SQTIHQWPATLVQPVGSPLSLECTVEGTSNPNLYWYRQAAGRGLQLLFYSVGIGQISSEVPQNLSASRPQDRQFILSSKKLLLSDSGFYLCAWSPTVYNEQFFGPGTRLTVL.

The rearrangement joins TRBV5-1 to TRBJ1-1; 11 nucleotides match TRBD1. This CDR3 contains 16 residues. V lost 4 bases to trimming and J lost 4 bases; unmatched junction nucleotides: 9. Germline-derived CDR1 and CDR2 are SGHRS and YFSETQ. CDR3 bases: TGCGCCAGCAGCCCTACCGGGACAGGGGGTGGCACTGAAGCTTTCTTT. As protein: CASSPTGTGGGTEAFF.

The V call is TRBV6-5, the J call TRBJ1-2, with D maybe TRBD1 (5 bases). Per the germline V gene, CDR1 is MNHEY and CDR2 is SVGAGI. CDR3 size: 15 residues. V was clipped by 5 bases and J by 7 bases, with 20 bases between them. The CDR3 DNA reads as TGTGCCAGCAGTGCCATAGAAGCAGGGAGTTCTGGCTACACCTTC. Residues: CASSAIEAGSSGYTF.

This rearrangement joins TRBV5-1 to TRBJ2-3; possible D gene TRBD2, 5 bases. V lost 3 bases, J lost 2 bases, and 10 bases lay in between. The CDR3 sequence is 14 residues long. CDR1 and CDR2 from the germline V gene are SGHRS and YFSETQ. The CDR3 region has the DNA TGCGCCAGCAGCTGGAGCGGCGACACAGATACGCAGTATTTT. It is translated as CASSWSGDTDTQYF.

The chain recombines TRBV7-3 with TRBJ2-1, with a weak D call TRBD2 (7 bases). Germline assignment: CDR1 SGHTA and CDR2 FQGTGA. V was pared by 5 bases and J by 7 bases, with 24 bases between. The CDR3 contains 17 residues. This CDR3 is CASSPLRGARENNEQFF. DNA of the CDR3: TGTGCCAGCAGCCCTTTACGGGGGGCAAGGGAGAATAATGAGCAGTTCTTC.

The rearrangement links TRBV11-1 to TRBJ2-5, with 7 bases fitting TRBD2. V lost 3 bases to trimming and J lost 9 bases; unmatched junction nucleotides: 1. Germline CDR1 SGHAT, CDR2 FQDESV (reference sequence). This CDR3 region has 11 residues. CDR3 DNA sequence: TGTGCCAGCAGCTTGGGGAGGGCCCAGTACTTC. This translates into CASSLGRAQYF.

This rearrangement joins TRBV18 to TRBJ2-7; 9 bases match TRBD1. The CDR3 is 13 residues long. V lost 0 bases and J lost 7; bases outside the gene matches: 1. The germline V gene encodes CDR1 KGHSH and CDR2 LQKENI. CDR3 protein: CASSPPGQGEQYF. In nucleotides, the CDR3 is TGTGCCAGCTCACCACCAGGACAGGGGGAGCAGTACTTC.

The chain links TRBV2 to TRBJ2-6, with 8 bases fitting TRBD1. CDR1 and CDR2 from the germline V gene are SNHLY and FYNNEI. The J segment lost 2 bases and the V segment lost 5 bases, leaving 8 bases of the junction unmatched. The CDR3 is 17 residues long. The CDR3 nucleotides read TGTGCCAGCAGTCTTGGGCAGGGGGCGGCTGGGGCCAACGTCCTGACTTTC. Translating gives CASSLGQGAAGANVLTF.

This chain links TRBV19 with TRBJ2-7; 8 nucleotides align to TRBD1. This CDR3 is built from 14 residues. The V segment lost 4 bases and the J segment 2 bases; nucleotides outside the gene matches: 4. Germline CDR1 LNHDA, CDR2 SQIVND (reference sequence). The CDR3 reads CASSTGQGPYEQYF. Here the CDR3 DNA reads TGTGCCAGTAGTACCGGACAGGGACCCTACGAGCAGTACTTC.

J is TRBJ2-5 and V is TRBV5-5, with D tentatively TRBD2 (5 bases). This CDR3 has 15 amino acids. Trimming pared 5 bases from V and 4 bases from J, leaving 18 bases between. CDR1 is SGHKS, CDR2 YYEKEE, per germline (reference sequence). The CDR3 sequence is CASRPRGQEAETQYF. The CDR3 bases are TGTGCCAGCAGGCCCCGGGGTCAGGAAGCAGAGACCCAGTACTTC.

This clone was counted only a few times. The chain uses TRBV5-1 and TRBJ1-4; D not resolved. Trimming removed 2 bases at V and 2 bases at J, with 7 bases between. In germline, CDR1 is SGHRS, CDR2 YFSETQ. The CDR3 covers 14 residues. The CDR3, as DNA: TGCGCCAGCAGCTTAAGGGCCACTAATGAAAAACTGTTTTTT. This encodes CASSLRATNEKLFF. Looking up the rest from reference TRBV5-1 and TRBJ1-4 gives the full variable domain: KAGVTQTPRYLIKTRGQQVTLSCSPISGHRSVSWYQQTPGQGLQFLFEYFSETQRNKGNFPGRFSGRQFSNSRSEMNVSTLELGDSALYLCASSLRATNEKLFFGSGTQLSVL.